Each of the 26 T cell receptor beta chains below was sequenced from the same sample in a study of blood T cells in healthy people across ages. Then a second PCR, running roughly 7 to 11 cycles, was carried out with a sample-barcoded 5' primer and a J-beta primer mix. Each CDR3 protein gets one entry after TCRdb re-called the 5' RACE reads with MiXCR. Among about 650,000 distinct CDR3 sequences listed, approximately 30% were seen once. The material sequenced was blood. The source is a woman aged 80 or over in good health.

Concerning this clonotype: Just one base apart from a much larger clone, this may be a read error. J is TRBJ2-1 and V is TRBV9; 10 bases agree with TRBD2. The germline V gene has CDR1 SGDLS and CDR2 YYNGEE. The CDR3 totals 16 residues. The ends lost 4 bases at V and 8 bases at J; junction bases unmatched: 12. The CDR3 nucleotides are TGTGCCAGCAGCCCCTCCCCGCCTAGCGGGGGATATGAGCAGTTCTTC. Its translation is CASSPSPPSGGYEQFF.

The chain couples TRBV21-1 to TRBJ1-6; the listed D gene, TRBD1, was not tested against the DNA. TRBV21-1 is tagged as a pseudogene. The length of the CDR3 is 14 residues. The CDR3 protein is CASSQGKGRLPLHF. For the CDR3, the DNA is TGTGCCAGCAGCCAGGGGAAGGGACGTTTACCCCTCCACTTT.

The DNA of the CDR3 is TGTGCCAGCAGTTGCTCGAATCGTGGGGACACTGAAGCTTTCTTT. This gives the protein CASSCSNRGDTEAFF. This chain links TRBV6-5 with TRBJ1-1; D is unclear. The germline V and J ends were trimmed by 4 bases and 3 bases, with 15 bases remaining between them. This CDR3 region has 15 residues. Germline V gives CDR1 MNHEY, CDR2 SVGAGI.

The table lists this clonotype with many counts. At one end, the junction sequence differs from germline, possibly due to a read error. This sequence joins TRBV10-3 and TRBJ2-1; D is tentatively TRBD1 or TRBD2 (5 bases each). The CDR3 consists of 11 residues. Germline lookup yields CDR1 ENHRY and CDR2 SYGVKD. CDR3 sequence (DNA): TGTGCCATTAGTGAGGGGTATGAGCAGTTCTTC. It yields the protein CAISEGYEQFF.

The CDR3 loop reads CASSSSLIRNPTEAFF. DNA of the CDR3: TGTGCCAGCAGCTCCTCCCTGATCAGGAACCCGACTGAAGCTTTCTTT. The chain has TRBV28 and TRBJ1-1; D is ambiguous. From germline, CDR1 is MDHEN and CDR2 SYDVKM. This CDR3 spans 16 amino acids. The ends were cut back, 6 bases at V and 5 bases at J, with 22 bases in the middle.

This chain connects TRBV20-1 to TRBJ2-5; D not certain. Trimming took 1 base from V and 3 from J, leaving 9 bases between them. The CDR3 loop spans 13 amino acids. The germline CDR1 and CDR2 sequences are DFQATT and SNEGSKA (reference sequence). CDR3 nucleotides: TGCAGTGCTAGAGGAACGGATGAAGAGACCCAGTACTTC. This translates into CSARGTDEETQYF.

This clonotype has at least ten counts. The gene calls are TRBV5-1 and TRBJ2-5; D is uncertain. Trimming cost V 4 bases and J 5 bases, with 12 bases left between them. The CDR3 is 13 amino acids. The germline V gene encodes CDR1 SGHRS and CDR2 YFSETQ. The CDR3 DNA is TGCGCCAGCAGCAATACGAACGGGGAGACCCAGTACTTC. Its protein product is CASSNTNGETQYF.

The rearrangement joins TRBV9 to TRBJ2-2, with 7 bases fitting TRBD1. J gave up 6 bases and V 3 bases, and 8 bases lay outside the gene matches. In germline, CDR1 is SGDLS, CDR2 YYNGEE. This CDR3 spans 15 amino acids. CDR3 in amino acids: CASSAGTVFSGELFF. CDR3 coding DNA: TGTGCCAGCAGCGCCGGGACAGTCTTCTCCGGGGAGCTGTTTTTT.

This clonotype was found many times. The J gene is TRBJ1-2, the V gene TRBV5-1; 10 bases line up with TRBD1. Trimming took 2 bases from V and 7 from J; bases not matched to a gene: 5. The CDR3 sequence is 14 residues long. The germline gives CDR1 SGHRS, CDR2 YFSETQ. Here the CDR3 reads CASSFGQGEAGYTF. Here the CDR3 DNA reads TGCGCCAGCAGCTTTGGACAGGGGGAAGCTGGCTACACCTTC.

The genes are TRBV2 and TRBJ2-1; tentatively, D is TRBD1 or TRBD2 (5 bases each). The CDR3 loop spans 15 amino acids. In germline, CDR1 is SNHLY, CDR2 FYNNEI. V was clipped by 7 bases and J by 4 bases, with 17 bases between them. The CDR3 loop is CASIGDGALYNEQFF. Here the CDR3 DNA reads TGTGCCAGCATTGGGGACGGTGCCCTTTACAATGAGCAGTTCTTC.

This clonotype was seen only a few times. Since a much larger clone is just one base distant, this may be a read error. V and J are TRBV7-9 and TRBJ2-1; 7 nucleotides agree with TRBD2. In germline, CDR1 is SEHNR, CDR2 FQNEAQ (reference sequence). With V trimmed by 5 bases and J by 10 bases, 11 bases remained unmatched. This CDR3 has 14 amino acids. CDR3 DNA sequence: TGTGCCAGCAGCCCCCGGGGGGAAAATAACGAGCAGTTCTTC. This gives the protein CASSPRGENNEQFF. Full variable domain (rest looked up from reference TRBV7-9 and TRBJ2-1): DTGVSQNPRHKITKRGQNVTFRCDPISEHNRLYWYRQTLGQGPEFLTYFQNEAQLEKSRLLSDRFSAERPKGSFSTLEIQRTEQGDSAMYLCASSPRGENNEQFFGPGTRLTVL.

The chain employs TRBV5-1 and TRBJ1-1; D is undetermined. CDR1 and CDR2 from the germline V gene are SGHRS and YFSETQ. The CDR3 sequence is 16 residues long. V lost 0 bases, J lost 0 bases, and 12 bases lay in between. Here the CDR3 DNA reads TGCGCCAGCAGCTTGGATGGAGAAATCATGAACACTGAAGCTTTCTTT. It encodes CASSLDGEIMNTEAFF.

J is TRBJ2-3 and V is TRBV6-6; TRBD2 is a possible D gene (7 bases). Germline values: CDR1 MNHNY, CDR2 SVGAGI (reference sequence). The V and J ends lost 5 bases and 10 bases respectively, with 16 bases between them. This CDR3 region has 13 residues. The CDR3 nucleotides are TGTGCCAGCAGTCGGGGGGCCGGCGACGCGCAGTATTTT. It translates to CASSRGAGDAQYF.

This clonotype occurred many times. The chain employs TRBV6-5 and TRBJ2-7; unclear D gene. The CDR3 runs 13 residues. Trimming took 9 bases from V and 0 from J, leaving 12 bases between them. Germline V gives CDR1 MNHEY, CDR2 SVGAGI. The CDR3 DNA is TGTGCCAGTTGGGGTCCGGGCTCCTACGAGCAGTACTTC. Its translation: CASWGPGSYEQYF.

This clonotype has just a few counts. Compared with germline, one end of the junction differs, possibly owing to a read error. This rearrangement joins TRBV9 to TRBJ2-3; D call uncertain. CDR1 and CDR2 from the germline V gene are SGDLS and YYNGEE. The CDR3 length is 12 residues. The CDR3 bases are TGTGTCAGCAGCGTACGCACAGATACGCAGTATTTT. This translates into CVSSVRTDTQYF. The entire variable domain, with the rest obtained from reference TRBV9 and TRBJ2-3, is as follows: DSGVTQTPKHLITATGQRVTLRCSPRSGDLSVYWYQQSLDQGLQFLIQYYNGEERAKGNILERFSAQQFPDLHSELNLSSLELGDSALYFCVSSVRTDTQYFGPGTRLTVL.

V usage is TRBV6-5 and J usage is TRBJ1-1; weak D call: TRBD1 (5 bases). V was trimmed by 2 bases and J by 4 bases, leaving 17 bases between them. The CDR3 is 16 residues long. From germline, CDR1 is MNHEY and CDR2 SVGAGI. CDR3 protein: CASSYAPGPAATEAFF. The CDR3 nucleotides read TGTGCCAGCAGTTACGCTCCGGGACCGGCGGCCACTGAAGCTTTCTTT.

For this clonotype: The junction departs from germline at one end; a sequencing error may be responsible. The chain combines TRBV2 with TRBJ2-5; TRBD1 or TRBD2 may be the D gene (6 bases each). There are 14 residues in the CDR3. CDR1 is SNHLY, CDR2 FYNNEI, per germline. The CDR3 bases are TGTGCCAGCAGTGAACCACGGGGGCCGGAGACCCGGTACTTC. Its protein is CASSEPRGPETRYF.

This clonotype was seen repeatedly, ten times or more. The chain couples TRBV7-9 to TRBJ2-7, with D uncertain. Looked up from germline, CDR1 is SEHNR and CDR2 is FQNEAQ (reference sequence). The CDR3 contains 14 residues. The ends were cut back, 1 base at V and 2 bases at J, with 9 bases in the middle. This chain's CDR3 is CASSLVVFPYEQYF. CDR3 nucleotides: TGTGCCAGCAGCTTAGTAGTATTTCCCTACGAGCAGTACTTC.

With regard to this clonotype: At one boundary the junction diverges from the germline segment, which might be a read error. The chain uses TRBV11-2 and TRBJ2-6; a possible D gene is TRBD1 (5 bases). In germline, CDR1 is SGHAT, CDR2 FQNNGV. This CDR3 is 16 amino acids long. The CDR3 DNA is TGTGCCAGCAGCCCAGTAATGAGGCCTGGGGCCAGCGTCCGGACTTTC. It specifies CASSPVMRPGASVRTF.

This rearrangement joins TRBV5-1 to TRBJ2-6, with TRBD1 matching 9 bases. This CDR3 region has 17 residues. The trim removed 4 bases at V and 2 bases at J, leaving 7 bases unmatched. CDR1 and CDR2 (germline): SGHRS, YFSETQ. The CDR3 DNA sequence: TGCGCCAGCAGCGGGTCCGGGACAGGGCCTGGGGCCAACGTCCTGACTTTC. Its protein is CASSGSGTGPGANVLTF.

This clonotype was picked up a small number of times. The V and J genes are TRBV11-3 and TRBJ1-1; D ambiguous. Trimming stripped 1 base from V and 7 bases from J, with 10 bases between. Germline lookup yields CDR1 SGHNT and CDR2 YENEEA. The length of the CDR3 is 13 residues. CDR3 amino acids: CASSLVRGSEAFF. The CDR3, as DNA: TGTGCCAGCAGCTTAGTACGGGGTAGTGAAGCTTTCTTT.

In this sample, this clonotype turned up many times. The chain recombines TRBV7-2 with TRBJ2-6; 9 nucleotides line up with TRBD1. Germline CDR1 SGHTA, CDR2 FQGNSA. This CDR3 comprises 18 residues. V was pared by 5 bases and J by 4 bases, with 12 bases of the junction left unmatched. Here the CDR3 reads CASSRNTGGASGANVLTF. Written as DNA, the CDR3 is TGTGCCAGCAGCAGAAATACAGGGGGCGCGTCGGGGGCCAACGTCCTGACTTTC.

The chain combines TRBV20-1 with TRBJ2-1, with D uncertain. Per germline, CDR1 DFQATT and CDR2 SNEGSKA (reference sequence). Trimming left V 3 bases short and J 5 bases short, with 11 bases between. The CDR3 sequence is 13 residues long. Here the CDR3 DNA reads TGCAGTGCTAGGGGGAAGTGGAACAATGAGCAGTTCTTC. Protein product: CSARGKWNNEQFF.

Ten or more counts support this clonotype. This rearrangement joins TRBV7-2 to TRBJ2-2, with a possible D match to TRBD1 (6 bases). The CDR3 has 15 amino acids. The ends were cut back, 4 bases at V and 1 base at J, with 10 bases in the middle. From germline, CDR1 is SGHTA and CDR2 FQGNSA. In DNA form, the CDR3 reads TGTGCCAGCAGCTCGGGGACATGGAACACCGGGGAGCTGTTTTTT. Its protein product is CASSSGTWNTGELFF.

Regarding this clonotype: The CDR3 does not close with the conserved phenylalanine or tryptophan, likely indicating a read error. The gene calls are TRBV27 and TRBJ1-5; D call uncertain. V lost 6 bases and J lost 4, with 16 bases in between. CDR3 size: 15 residues. CDR1 and CDR2 (germline): MNHEY, SMNVEV (reference sequence). CDR3: CASRPEASRNQPQHC. In DNA, the CDR3 is TGTGCCAGCAGACCCGAAGCTAGCCGGAATCAGCCCCAGCATTGT.

In this sample, this clonotype turned up many times. The chain couples TRBV7-9 to TRBJ2-7, with D perhaps matching TRBD1 (5 bases). This CDR3 comprises 14 residues. The germline V and J ends were trimmed by 3 bases and 0 bases, with 9 bases remaining between them. The germline gives CDR1 SEHNR, CDR2 FQNEAQ (reference sequence). Here the CDR3 reads CASSFAGNSYEQYF. CDR3 sequence (DNA): TGTGCCAGCAGCTTCGCAGGGAACTCCTACGAGCAGTACTTC.